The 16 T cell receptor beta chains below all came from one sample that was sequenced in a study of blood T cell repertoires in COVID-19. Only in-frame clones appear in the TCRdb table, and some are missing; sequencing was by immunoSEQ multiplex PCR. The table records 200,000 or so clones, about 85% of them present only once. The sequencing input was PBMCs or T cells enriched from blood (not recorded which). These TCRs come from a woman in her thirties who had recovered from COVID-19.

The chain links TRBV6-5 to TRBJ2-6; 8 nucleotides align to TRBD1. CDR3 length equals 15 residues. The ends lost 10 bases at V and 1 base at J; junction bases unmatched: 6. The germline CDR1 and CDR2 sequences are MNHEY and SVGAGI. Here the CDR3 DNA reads TGTGCCAACGGACAGGGTGTTTCTGGGGCCAACGTCCTGACTTTC. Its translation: CANGQGVSGANVLTF.

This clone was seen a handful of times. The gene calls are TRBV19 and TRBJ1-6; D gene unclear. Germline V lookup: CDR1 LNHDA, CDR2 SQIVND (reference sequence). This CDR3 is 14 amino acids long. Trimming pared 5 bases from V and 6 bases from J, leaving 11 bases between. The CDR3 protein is CASSSDYANSPLHF. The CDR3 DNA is TGTGCCAGTAGTTCGGACTACGCTAATTCACCCCTCCACTTT.

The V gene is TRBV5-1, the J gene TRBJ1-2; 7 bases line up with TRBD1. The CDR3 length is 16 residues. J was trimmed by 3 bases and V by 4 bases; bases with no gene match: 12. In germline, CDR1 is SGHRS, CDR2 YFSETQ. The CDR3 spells CASSPQPGQRYYGYTF. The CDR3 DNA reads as TGCGCCAGCAGCCCTCAACCGGGACAGAGATACTATGGCTACACCTTC.

The CDR3 coding sequence is TGTGCCAGCAACCGACCAGGGGCTCATGGCTACACCTTC. This encodes CASNRPGAHGYTF. This chain links TRBV5-6 with TRBJ1-2; maybe TRBD1 (6 bases). Germline V gene sequence: CDR1 SGHDT, CDR2 YYEEEE. Trimming left V 6 bases short and J 6 bases short, with 15 bases between. The CDR3 loop spans 13 amino acids.

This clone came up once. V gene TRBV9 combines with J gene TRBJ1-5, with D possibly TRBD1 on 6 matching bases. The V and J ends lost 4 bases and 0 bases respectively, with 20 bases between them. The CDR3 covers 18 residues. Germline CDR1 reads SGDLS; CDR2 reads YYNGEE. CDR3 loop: CASSPDPSDSYSNQPQHF. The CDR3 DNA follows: TGTGCCAGCAGCCCGGACCCCTCGGACAGCTATAGCAATCAGCCCCAGCATTTT.

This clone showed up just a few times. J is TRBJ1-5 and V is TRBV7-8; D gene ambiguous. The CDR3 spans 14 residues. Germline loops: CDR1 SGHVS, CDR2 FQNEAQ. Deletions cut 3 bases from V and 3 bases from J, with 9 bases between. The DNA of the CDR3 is TGTGCCAGCAGCTTGGAACAGTCCAATCAGCCCCAGCATTTT. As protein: CASSLEQSNQPQHF.

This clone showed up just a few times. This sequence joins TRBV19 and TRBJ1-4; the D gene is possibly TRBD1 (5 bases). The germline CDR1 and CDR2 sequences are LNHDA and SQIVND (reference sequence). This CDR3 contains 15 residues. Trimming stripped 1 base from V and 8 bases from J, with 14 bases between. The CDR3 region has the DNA TGTGCCAGTAGTATAGGTCGTCAGGGTGGAGAAAAACTGTTTTTT. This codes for CASSIGRQGGEKLFF.

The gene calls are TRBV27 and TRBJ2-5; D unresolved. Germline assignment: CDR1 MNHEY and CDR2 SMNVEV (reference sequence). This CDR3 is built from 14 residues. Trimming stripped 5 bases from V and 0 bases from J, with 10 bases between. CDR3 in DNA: TGTGCCAGCAGTCCCCAGGCGTACCAAGAGACCCAGTACTTC. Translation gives CASSPQAYQETQYF.

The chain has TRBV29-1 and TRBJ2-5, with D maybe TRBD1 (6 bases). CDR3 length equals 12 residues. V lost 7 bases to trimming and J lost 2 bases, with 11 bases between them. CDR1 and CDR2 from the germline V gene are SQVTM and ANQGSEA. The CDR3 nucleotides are TGCAGCGGGGGACATGATCAAGAGACCCAGTACTTC. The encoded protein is CSGGHDQETQYF. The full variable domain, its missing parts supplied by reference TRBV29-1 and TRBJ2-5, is SAVISQKPSRDICQRGTSLTIQCQVDSQVTMMFWYRQQPGQSLTLIATANQGSEATYESGFVIDKFPISRPNLTFSTLTVSNMSPEDSSIYLCSGGHDQETQYFGPGTRLLVL.

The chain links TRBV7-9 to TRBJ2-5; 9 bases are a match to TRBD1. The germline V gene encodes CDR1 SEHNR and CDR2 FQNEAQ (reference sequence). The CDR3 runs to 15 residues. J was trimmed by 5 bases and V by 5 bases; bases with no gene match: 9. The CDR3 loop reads CASSPPRTGEETQYF. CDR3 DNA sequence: TGTGCCAGCAGCCCCCCTCGGACAGGGGAGGAGACCCAGTACTTC.

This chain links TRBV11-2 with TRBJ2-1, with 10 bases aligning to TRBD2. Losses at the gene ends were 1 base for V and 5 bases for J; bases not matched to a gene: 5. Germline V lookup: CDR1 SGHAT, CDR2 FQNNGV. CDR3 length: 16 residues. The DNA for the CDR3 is TGTGCCAGCAGCTTAGCTGCTAGCGGGGGCCACAATGAGCAGTTCTTC. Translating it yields CASSLAASGGHNEQFF.

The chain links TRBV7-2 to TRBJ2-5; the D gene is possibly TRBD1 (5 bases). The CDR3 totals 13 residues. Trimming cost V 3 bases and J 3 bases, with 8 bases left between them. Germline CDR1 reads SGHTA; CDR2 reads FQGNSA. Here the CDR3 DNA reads TGTGCCAGCAGCTTTAAGGGGAAAGAGACCCAGTACTTC. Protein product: CASSFKGKETQYF.

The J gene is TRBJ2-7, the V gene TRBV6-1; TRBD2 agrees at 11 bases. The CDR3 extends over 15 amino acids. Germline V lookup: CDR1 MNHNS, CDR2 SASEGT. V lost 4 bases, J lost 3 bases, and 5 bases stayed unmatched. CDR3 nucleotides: TGTGCCAGCAGTGGAGCCGGGACTAGCGGCTACGAGCAGTACTTC. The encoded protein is CASSGAGTSGYEQYF.

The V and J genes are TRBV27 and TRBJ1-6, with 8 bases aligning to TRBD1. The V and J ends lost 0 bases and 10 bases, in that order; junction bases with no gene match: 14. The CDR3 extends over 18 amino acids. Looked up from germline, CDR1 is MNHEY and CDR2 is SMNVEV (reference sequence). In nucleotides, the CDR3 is TGTGCCAGCAGTTTATCGGGGGATAACAGGGGGATTAGGTCACCCCTCCACTTT. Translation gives CASSLSGDNRGIRSPLHF.

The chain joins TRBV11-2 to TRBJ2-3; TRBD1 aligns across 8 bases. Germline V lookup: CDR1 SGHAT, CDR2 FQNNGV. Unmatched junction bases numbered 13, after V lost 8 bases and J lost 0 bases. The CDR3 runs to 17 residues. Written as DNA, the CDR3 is TGTGCCAGCCGTCCTCCTAGTGGGACAGGAAGCACAGATACGCAGTATTTT. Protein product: CASRPPSGTGSTDTQYF. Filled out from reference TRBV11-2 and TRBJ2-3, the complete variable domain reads EAGVAQSPRYKIIEKRQSVAFWCNPISGHATLYWYQQILGQGPKLLIQFQNNGVVDDSQLPKDRFSAERLKGVDSTLKIQPAKLEDSAVYLCASRPPSGTGSTDTQYFGPGTRLTVL.

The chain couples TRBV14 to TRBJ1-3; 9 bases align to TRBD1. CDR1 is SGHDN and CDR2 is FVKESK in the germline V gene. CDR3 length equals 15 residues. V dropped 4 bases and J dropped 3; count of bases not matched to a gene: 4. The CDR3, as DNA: TGTGCCAGCAGCCCACAGGGGGCAGGTGGAAACACCATATATTTT. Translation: CASSPQGAGGNTIYF.